The rows below give T cell receptor beta chains drawn from one sample of a study of radiotherapy plus CTLA-4 blockade in lung cancer. The repertoire was sequenced with immunoSEQ multiplex PCR; TCRdb's copy has only in-frame clones and lacks some. Among 40,000 to 50,000 clones listed, around 86% were seen once. The sample consisted of peripheral blood, taken from a patient treated with radiotherapy plus ipilimumab. Receptor source: a human donor with non-small cell lung cancer who had stable disease on radiotherapy plus ipilimumab. Each CDR3 is given with its conserved first and last residue. Fields, in order: J gene, V gene, D gene, clone size, CDR3 DNA, CDR3 protein. D genes are given only for firm matches. Clone size, where shown, is once, few, many, or a class for clones that have expanded.

j_call: TRBJ2-1
v_call: TRBV29-1
d_call: TRBD2
clone_size: few
cdr3_nt: TGCAGTCTAGAAGTAGGACTAGCGGGAGAGTACAATGAGCAGTTCTTC
cdr3_aa: CSLEVGLAGEYNEQFF

j_call: TRBJ2-5
v_call: TRBV28
d_call: -
clone_size: -
cdr3_nt: TGTGCCAGCAGTTTAATGGGTCAGGGTCGGGAGACCCAGTACTTC
cdr3_aa: CASSLMGQGRETQYF

j_call: TRBJ2-3
v_call: TRBV4-3
d_call: TRBD2
clone_size: -
cdr3_nt: TGCGCCAGCAGCCAGGAACCGGGACTAGACACAGATACGCAGTATTTT
cdr3_aa: CASSQEPGLDTDTQYF

j_call: TRBJ1-1
v_call: TRBV5-1
d_call: TRBD1
clone_size: -
cdr3_nt: TGCGCCAGCAGCTTGGCCCCAGGGGGCACTGAAGCTTTCTTT
cdr3_aa: CASSLAPGGTEAFF

j_call: TRBJ2-1
v_call: TRBV7-3
d_call: TRBD2
clone_size: -
cdr3_nt: TGTGCCAGCAGCTGGACTAGCGGGAGGAATGAGCAGTTCTTC
cdr3_aa: CASSWTSGRNEQFF

j_call: TRBJ2-2
v_call: TRBV5-4
d_call: TRBD1
clone_size: -
cdr3_nt: TGTGCCAGCAGCTTGGACAGGGGCGCATACACCGGGGAGCTGTTTTTT
cdr3_aa: CASSLDRGAYTGELFF

j_call: TRBJ2-7
v_call: TRBV4-3
d_call: -
clone_size: -
cdr3_nt: TGCGCCAGCAGCCAAGGGGGCGGGATCGGGCAGTACTTC
cdr3_aa: CASSQGGGIGQYF

j_call: TRBJ2-1
v_call: TRBV7-8
d_call: -
clone_size: -
cdr3_nt: TGTGCCAGCAGCTTAGCAGGGAGCCACAATGAGCAGTTCTTC
cdr3_aa: CASSLAGSHNEQFF

j_call: TRBJ2-7
v_call: TRBV7-9
d_call: TRBD1
clone_size: -
cdr3_nt: TGTGCCAGCAGCCCCGGGACCAGGGGGCCCTACGAGCAGTACTTC
cdr3_aa: CASSPGTRGPYEQYF

j_call: TRBJ2-1
v_call: TRBV4-3
d_call: -
clone_size: -
cdr3_nt: TGCGCCAGCAGCCAAGCAAGAGGTCCAGTGCAGTTCTTC
cdr3_aa: CASSQARGPVQFF

j_call: TRBJ1-3
v_call: TRBV6-5
d_call: -
clone_size: -
cdr3_nt: TGTGCCAGCAGTTACTCAGGACTTGTGGGAAACACCATATATTTT
cdr3_aa: CASSYSGLVGNTIYF

j_call: TRBJ2-7
v_call: TRBV27
d_call: -
clone_size: few
cdr3_nt: TGTGCCAGCCTATTGGGGAGCTACGAGCAGTACTTC
cdr3_aa: CASLLGSYEQYF

j_call: TRBJ2-2
v_call: TRBV10-3
d_call: -
clone_size: -
cdr3_nt: TGTGCCATCAGAGGGGCCGGGGAGCTGTTTTTT
cdr3_aa: CAIRGAGELFF

j_call: TRBJ1-4
v_call: TRBV20-1
d_call: -
clone_size: -
cdr3_nt: TGCAGTGCTGCCCGGAATGAAAAACTGTTTTTT
cdr3_aa: CSAARNEKLFF

j_call: TRBJ1-1
v_call: TRBV5-1
d_call: -
clone_size: few
cdr3_nt: TGCGCCAGCAGCTTCGGGCAGGGTGACACTGAAGCTTTCTTT
cdr3_aa: CASSFGQGDTEAFF

j_call: TRBJ1-1
v_call: TRBV10-3
d_call: TRBD1
clone_size: -
cdr3_nt: TGTGCCACGGACAGGGGAGGGCTTACTGAAGCTTTCTTT
cdr3_aa: CATDRGGLTEAFF

j_call: TRBJ2-1
v_call: TRBV27
d_call: TRBD1
clone_size: once
cdr3_nt: TGTGCCAGCAGTTTATGGCAGGGGGCTGGGAATGAGCAGTTCTTC
cdr3_aa: CASSLWQGAGNEQFF

j_call: TRBJ2-5
v_call: TRBV5-1
d_call: TRBD2
clone_size: -
cdr3_nt: TGCGCCAGCAGCTTGGGGACTAGCGGGAGAGGGGAAGAGACCCAGTACTTC
cdr3_aa: CASSLGTSGRGEETQYF

j_call: TRBJ1-6
v_call: TRBV9
d_call: -
clone_size: -
cdr3_nt: TGTGCCAGCAGCGTAGAAGAAAGCTCACCCCTCCACTTT
cdr3_aa: CASSVEESSPLHF

j_call: TRBJ1-5
v_call: TRBV6-1
d_call: TRBD1
clone_size: -
cdr3_nt: TGTGCCAGCAGTCGACAGGGGGCGGATCAGCCCCAGCATTTT
cdr3_aa: CASSRQGADQPQHF

j_call: TRBJ2-5
v_call: TRBV5-1
d_call: -
clone_size: -
cdr3_nt: TGCGCCAGCAGCTTTTTCGGAGGCCGGGAGACCCAGTACTTC
cdr3_aa: CASSFFGGRETQYF

j_call: TRBJ1-6
v_call: TRBV5-1
d_call: -
clone_size: -
cdr3_nt: TGCGCCAGCAGCTTGGACGGGGTTGTGAAGAATTCACCCCTCCACTTT
cdr3_aa: CASSLDGVVKNSPLHF

j_call: TRBJ1-1
v_call: TRBV2
d_call: -
clone_size: -
cdr3_nt: TGTGCCAGCAGAGCAGGGAACACTGAAGCTTTCTTT
cdr3_aa: CASRAGNTEAFF

j_call: TRBJ2-7
v_call: TRBV6-5
d_call: -
clone_size: -
cdr3_nt: TGTGCCAGCAGCCAGGCCGATTCAGGCATCTACGAGCAGTACTTC
cdr3_aa: CASSQADSGIYEQYF

j_call: TRBJ1-5
v_call: TRBV30
d_call: -
clone_size: -
cdr3_nt: TGTGCCTGGGCACGGGATTTCAATCAGCCCCAGCATTTT
cdr3_aa: CAWARDFNQPQHF

j_call: TRBJ1-2
v_call: TRBV28
d_call: TRBD1
clone_size: -
cdr3_nt: TGTGCCAGCAGTACGGGACAGGGAAACTATGGCTACACCTTC
cdr3_aa: CASSTGQGNYGYTF